This record covers a single T cell receptor beta chain. Its specificity is not known. Generated by immunoSEQ multiplex PCR, the TCRdb table keeps only in-frame clones and is missing some. The profile shows about 380,000 clones, 80% to 90% of them singletons. The ends were cut back, 4 bases at V and 8 bases at J, with 15 bases in the middle. Germline assignment: CDR1 LNHDA and CDR2 SQIVND (reference sequence). The CDR3 has 13 residues. The sample belongs to a study of Ad26.COV2.S vaccination and SARS-CoV-2 variants. On the study more broadly: In the study, Ad26.COV2.S was injected intramuscularly once, or twice 56 days apart.

The treatment is: roughly 18 received Ad26.COV2.S at low or high dose, single or two shots; roughly five received placebo; per-sample allocation not given. Collection of samples fell on day 63 after the first vaccine or placebo injection. Study results and caveats: Spike-specific responses of CD8+ and CD4+ T cells were reported to display substantial breadth after vaccination. Assessments of TCR breadth and depth may have underestimated the total T cell responses. Whether participants received vaccine or placebo, their non-spike TCR breadth was similar.

The sample was peripheral blood, taken in a trial of Ad26.COV2.S vaccine versus placebo. The source is a person aged 18-60 years who received the Ad26.COV2.S COVID-19 vaccine or a placebo. V usage is TRBV19 and J usage is TRBJ2-7, with a tentative D call TRBD1 (5 bases). This chain's CDR3 is CASSKDISPQQYF. The CDR3 nucleotides are TGTGCCAGTAGTAAGGACATATCCCCCCAGCAGTACTTC.